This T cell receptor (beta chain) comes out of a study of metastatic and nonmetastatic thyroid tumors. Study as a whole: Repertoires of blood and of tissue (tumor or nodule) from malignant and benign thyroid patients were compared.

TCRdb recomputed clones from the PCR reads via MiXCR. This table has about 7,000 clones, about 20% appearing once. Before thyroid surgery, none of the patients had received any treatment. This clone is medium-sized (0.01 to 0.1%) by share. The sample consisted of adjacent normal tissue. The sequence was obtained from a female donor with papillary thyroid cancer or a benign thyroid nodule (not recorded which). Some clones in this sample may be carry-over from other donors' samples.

The CDR3 bases are TGTGCCAGCAGTTTCCAAACCTACGAGCAGTACTTC. It specifies CASSFQTYEQYF. This rearrangement joins TRBV12-3 or TRBV12-4 to TRBJ2-7; D uncertain. The CDR3 consists of 12 residues. V lost 3 bases and J lost 2, with 5 bases in between.